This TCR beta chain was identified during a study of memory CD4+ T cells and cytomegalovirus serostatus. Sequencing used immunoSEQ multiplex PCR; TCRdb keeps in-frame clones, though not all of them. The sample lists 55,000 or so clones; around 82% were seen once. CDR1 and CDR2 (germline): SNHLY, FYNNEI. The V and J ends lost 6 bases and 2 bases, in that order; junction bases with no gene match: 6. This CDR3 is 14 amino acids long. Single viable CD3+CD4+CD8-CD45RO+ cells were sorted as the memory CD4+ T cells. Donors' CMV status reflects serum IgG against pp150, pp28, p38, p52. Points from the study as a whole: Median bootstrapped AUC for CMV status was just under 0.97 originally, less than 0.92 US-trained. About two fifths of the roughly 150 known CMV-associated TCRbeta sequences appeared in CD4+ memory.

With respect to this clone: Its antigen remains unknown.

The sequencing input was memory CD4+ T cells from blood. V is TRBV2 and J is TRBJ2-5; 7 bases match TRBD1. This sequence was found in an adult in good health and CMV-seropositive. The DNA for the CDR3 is TGTGCCAGCAGAGAGGGACAGCATCAAGAGACCCAGTACTTC. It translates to CASREGQHQETQYF.